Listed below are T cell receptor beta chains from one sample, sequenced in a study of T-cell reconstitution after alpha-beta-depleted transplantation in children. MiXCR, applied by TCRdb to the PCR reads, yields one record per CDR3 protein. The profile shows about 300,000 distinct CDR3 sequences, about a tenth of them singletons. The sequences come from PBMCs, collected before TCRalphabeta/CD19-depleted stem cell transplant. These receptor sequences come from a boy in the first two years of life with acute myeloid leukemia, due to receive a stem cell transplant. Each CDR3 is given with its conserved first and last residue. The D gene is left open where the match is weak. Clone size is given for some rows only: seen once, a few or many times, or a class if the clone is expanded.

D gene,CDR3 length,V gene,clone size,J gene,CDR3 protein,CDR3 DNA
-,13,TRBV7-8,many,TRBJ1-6,CASSLGGGFPLHF,TGTGCCAGCAGCTTAGGGGGGGGGTTCCCCCTCCACTTT
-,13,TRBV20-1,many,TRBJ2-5,CSARGPARETQYF,TGCAGTGCTAGAGGCCCGGCGAGGGAGACCCAGTACTTC
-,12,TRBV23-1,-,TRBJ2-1,CASSQWGNEQFF,TGCGCCAGCAGTCAATGGGGGAATGAGCAGTTCTTC
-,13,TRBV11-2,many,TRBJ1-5,CASSLELRQPQHF,TGTGCCAGCAGCTTAGAATTAAGGCAGCCCCAGCATTTT
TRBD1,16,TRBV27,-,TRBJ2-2,CASSLRTGVNTGELFF,TGTGCCAGCAGTTTAAGGACAGGGGTTAACACCGGGGAGCTGTTTTTT
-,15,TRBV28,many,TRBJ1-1,CASSWSERSGWEAFF,TGTGCCAGCAGTTGGTCTGAACGATCAGGATGGGAAGCTTTCTTT
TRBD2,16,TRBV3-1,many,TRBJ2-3,CASSQPGLAETDTQYF,TGTGCCAGCAGCCAACCGGGACTAGCGGAGACAGATACGCAGTATTTT
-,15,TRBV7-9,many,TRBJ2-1,CASSPYNGTHNEQFF,TGTGCCAGCAGCCCGTATAACGGGACTCACAATGAGCAGTTCTTC
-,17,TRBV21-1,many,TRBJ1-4,CASSKENRTGEGEKLFF,TGTGCCAGCAGCAAAGAAAACCGGACAGGGGAGGGTGAAAAACTGTTTTTT
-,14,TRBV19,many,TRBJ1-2,CASSIRTADYGYTF,TGTGCCAGTAGTATTAGAACAGCTGACTATGGCTACACCTTC
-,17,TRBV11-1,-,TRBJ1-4,CASSLAGAYATNEKLFF,TGTGCCAGCAGCTTAGCCGGGGCTTATGCAACTAATGAAAAACTGTTTTTT
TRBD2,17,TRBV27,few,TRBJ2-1,CASSILAGGVSYNEQFF,TGTGCCAGCAGTATCCTAGCGGGGGGGGTATCCTACAATGAGCAGTTCTTC
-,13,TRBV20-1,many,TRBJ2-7,CSAKTPGFYEQYF,TGCAGTGCTAAAACCCCAGGGTTCTACGAGCAGTACTTC
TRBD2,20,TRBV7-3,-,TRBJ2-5,CASSPGGTSGGPLRQETQYF,TGTGCCAGCAGCCCCGGGGGGACTAGCGGGGGCCCTCTCCGCCAAGAGACCCAGTACTTC
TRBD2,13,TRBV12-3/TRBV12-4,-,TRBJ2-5,CASTPGGRETQYF,TGTGCCAGCACCCCGGGGGGGCGTGAGACCCAGTACTTC
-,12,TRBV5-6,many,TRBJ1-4,CASSLGGEKLFF,TGTGCCAGCAGCTTGGGCGGGGAAAAACTGTTTTTT
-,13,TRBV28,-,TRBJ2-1,CASMEGDYNEQFF,TGTGCCAGCATGGAAGGGGATTACAATGAGCAGTTCTTC
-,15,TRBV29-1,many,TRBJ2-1,CSVEGERNSYNEQFF,TGCAGCGTTGAAGGCGAGCGAAACTCCTACAATGAGCAGTTCTTC
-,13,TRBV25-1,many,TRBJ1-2,CASSGDLLYGYTF,TGTGCCAGCAGTGGGGACCTCCTCTATGGCTACACCTTC
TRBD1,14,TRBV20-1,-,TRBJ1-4,CSARGGQRNEKLFF,TGCAGTGCTAGGGGGGGACAGCGGAATGAAAAACTGTTTTTT
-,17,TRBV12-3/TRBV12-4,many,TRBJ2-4,CASSPWTEGVAKNIQYF,TGTGCCAGCAGTCCATGGACGGAGGGCGTAGCCAAAAACATTCAGTACTTC
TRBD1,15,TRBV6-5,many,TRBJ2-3,CASSFGTGVTDTQYF,TGTGCCAGCAGTTTTGGGACAGGGGTCACAGATACGCAGTATTTT
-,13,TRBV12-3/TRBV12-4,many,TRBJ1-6,CASSLDVDSPLHF,TGTGCCAGCAGTTTAGATGTTGATTCACCCCTCCACTTT
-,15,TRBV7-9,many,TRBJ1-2,CASSTLTWANYGYTF,TGTGCCAGCAGCACTTTGACGTGGGCTAACTATGGCTACACCTTC
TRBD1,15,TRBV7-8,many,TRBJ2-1,CASRHDRGRGPGQFF,TGTGCCAGCCGACACGACAGGGGGCGAGGGCCAGGGCAGTTCTTC
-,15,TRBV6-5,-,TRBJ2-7,CASSYWGGGPYEQYF,TGTGCCAGCAGTTATTGGGGGGGCGGCCCCTACGAGCAGTACTTC
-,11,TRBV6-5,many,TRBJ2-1,CASSYEEEQFF,TGTGCCAGCAGTTACGAAGAGGAGCAGTTCTTC
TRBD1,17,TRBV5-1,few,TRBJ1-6,CASSLGTSGTGYSPLHF,TGCGCCAGCAGCTTGGGGACCTCCGGGACAGGATATTCACCCCTCCACTTT
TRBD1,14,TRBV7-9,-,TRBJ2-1,CASSLGGQDPPPFF,TGTGCCAGCAGCTTAGGGGGACAGGACCCCCCCCCGTTCTTC
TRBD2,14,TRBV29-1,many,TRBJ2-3,CSVDGGGSTDTQYF,TGCAGCGTTGACGGCGGGGGTAGCACAGATACGCAGTATTTT
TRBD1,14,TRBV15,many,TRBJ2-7,CATSTRTGHSEQYF,TGTGCCACCAGCACTAGGACAGGGCATTCTGAGCAGTACTTC
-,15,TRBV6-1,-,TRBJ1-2,CASSPQQSAGYGYTF,TGTGCCAGCAGCCCCCAACAGTCCGCGGGCTATGGCTACACCTTC
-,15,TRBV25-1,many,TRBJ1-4,CASSELGGTNEKLFF,TGTGCCAGCAGTGAATTGGGAGGCACAAATGAAAAACTGTTTTTT
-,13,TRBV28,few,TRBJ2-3,CASSPSPPDTQYF,TGTGCCAGCAGTCCCTCCCCCCCAGATACGCAGTATTTT
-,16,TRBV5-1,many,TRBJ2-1,CASSLSLGARYNEQFF,TGCGCCAGCAGCTTGAGTCTGGGGGCGAGATACAATGAGCAGTTCTTC
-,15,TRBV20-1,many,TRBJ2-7,CSANTGTQGSYEQYF,TGCAGTGCTAACACCGGGACCCAAGGTTCCTACGAGCAGTACTTC